The sequence of this TCR beta chain was determined in a study of blood T cell repertoires in COVID-19. On the study more broadly: Donors in the United States, Italy and Spain gave samples during acute or convalescent COVID-19.

The CDR3 has 15 amino acids. CDR1 is KGHSH, CDR2 LQKENI, per germline. The V and J ends lost 1 base and 5 bases, in that order; junction bases with no gene match: 8. Per the authors' pipeline: The authors estimated nucleated cell counts from reference gene primer amplification. The repertoire was sequenced with immunoSEQ multiplex PCR; TCRdb's copy has only in-frame clones and lacks some. The DNA was the basis for D and trimming; V, J and clone size are from that table. The repertoire includes around 300,000 clones, 90% of them detected once, and 0.95% to 1.3% sits in the top ten. Adults between about 18 and 95 years of age took part from approximately 24 US areas.

The chain joins TRBV18 to TRBJ2-7; 7 bases line up with TRBD2. Sequenced input: PBMCs or T cells enriched from blood (not recorded which). The TCR sequence derives from a woman under 40 who had recovered from COVID-19. The CDR3 spells CASSPRTRAVDEQYF. The CDR3 DNA follows: TGTGCCAGCTCACCACGGACTAGAGCGGTGGACGAGCAGTACTTC.